This T cell receptor beta chain is from a study of blood T cell repertoires in COVID-19. The protocol was immunoSEQ multiplex PCR, while the TCRdb copy is restricted to in-frame clones and leaves out a portion. The sample lists roughly 230,000 clones; about 86% were seen once. The TCR originated in a man in his fifties with active or convalescent COVID-19. The sample was peripheral blood.

The CDR3 DNA sequence: TGTGCCAGCAGCGTTGGACAGGGGGTTTCCGCCTACGAGCAGTACTTC. It specifies CASSVGQGVSAYEQYF. The chain links TRBV9 to TRBJ2-7, with TRBD1 matching over 10 bases. Germline V lookup: CDR1 SGDLS, CDR2 YYNGEE. This CDR3 comprises 16 residues. The V gene end was trimmed by 2 bases and the J gene end by 2 bases; junction bases not matched to a gene: 7.